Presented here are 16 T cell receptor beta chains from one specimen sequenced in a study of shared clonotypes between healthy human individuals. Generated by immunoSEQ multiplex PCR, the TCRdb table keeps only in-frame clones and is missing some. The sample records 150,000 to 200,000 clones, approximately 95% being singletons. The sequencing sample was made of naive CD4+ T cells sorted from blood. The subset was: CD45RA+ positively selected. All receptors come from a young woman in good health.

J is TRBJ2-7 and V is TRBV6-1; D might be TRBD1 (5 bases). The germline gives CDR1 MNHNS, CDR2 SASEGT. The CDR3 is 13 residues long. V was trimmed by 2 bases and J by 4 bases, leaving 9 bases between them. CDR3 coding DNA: TGTGCCAGCAGTGAATATCAGGGTTACGAGCAGTACTTC. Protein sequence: CASSEYQGYEQYF.

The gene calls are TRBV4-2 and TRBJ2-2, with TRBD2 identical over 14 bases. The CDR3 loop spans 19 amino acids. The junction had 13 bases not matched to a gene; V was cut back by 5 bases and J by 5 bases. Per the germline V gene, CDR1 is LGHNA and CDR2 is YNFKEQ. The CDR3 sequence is CASSGRTGLAGVETGELFF. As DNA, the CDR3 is TGTGCCAGCAGCGGACGAACGGGACTAGCGGGAGTAGAAACCGGGGAGCTGTTTTTT.

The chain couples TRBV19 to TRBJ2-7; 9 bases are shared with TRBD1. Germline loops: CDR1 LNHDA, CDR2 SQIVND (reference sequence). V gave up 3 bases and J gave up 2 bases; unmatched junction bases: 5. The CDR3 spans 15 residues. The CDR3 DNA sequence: TGTGCCAGTAGTATGGGACAGGGAGGAACCTACGAGCAGTACTTC. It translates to CASSMGQGGTYEQYF.

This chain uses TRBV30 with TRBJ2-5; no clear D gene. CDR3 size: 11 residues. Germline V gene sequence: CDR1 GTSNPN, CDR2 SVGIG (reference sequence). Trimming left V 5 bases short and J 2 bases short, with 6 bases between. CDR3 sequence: CAWLEQETQYF. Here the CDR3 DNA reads TGTGCCTGGTTGGAGCAAGAGACCCAGTACTTC.

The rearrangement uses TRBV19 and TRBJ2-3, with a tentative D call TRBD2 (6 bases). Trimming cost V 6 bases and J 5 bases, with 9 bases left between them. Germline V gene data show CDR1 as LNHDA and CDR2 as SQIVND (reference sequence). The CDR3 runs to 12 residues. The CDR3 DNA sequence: TGTGCCAGTAGCTGGGGGGAAGATACGCAGTATTTT. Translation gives CASSWGEDTQYF.

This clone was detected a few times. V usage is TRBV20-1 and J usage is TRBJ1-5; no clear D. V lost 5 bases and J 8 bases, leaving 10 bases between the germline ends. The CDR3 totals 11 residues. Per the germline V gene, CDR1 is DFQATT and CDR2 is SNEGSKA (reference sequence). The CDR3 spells CSAGPSEPQHF. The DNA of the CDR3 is TGCAGTGCTGGACCGTCGGAGCCCCAGCATTTT.

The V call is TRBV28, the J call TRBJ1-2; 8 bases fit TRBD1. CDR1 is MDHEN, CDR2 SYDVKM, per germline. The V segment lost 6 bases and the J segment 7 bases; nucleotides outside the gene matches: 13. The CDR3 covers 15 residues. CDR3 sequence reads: CASSPGQGEGGGYTF. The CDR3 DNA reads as TGTGCCAGCAGCCCAGGACAGGGCGAAGGGGGTGGCTACACCTTC.

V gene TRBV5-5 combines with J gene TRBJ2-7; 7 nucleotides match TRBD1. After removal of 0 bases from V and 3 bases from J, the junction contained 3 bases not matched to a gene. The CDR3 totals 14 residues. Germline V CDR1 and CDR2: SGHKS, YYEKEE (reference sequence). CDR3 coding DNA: TGTGCCAGCAGCTTGGCCCACAGGGGCTACGAGCAGTACTTC. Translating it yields CASSLAHRGYEQYF.

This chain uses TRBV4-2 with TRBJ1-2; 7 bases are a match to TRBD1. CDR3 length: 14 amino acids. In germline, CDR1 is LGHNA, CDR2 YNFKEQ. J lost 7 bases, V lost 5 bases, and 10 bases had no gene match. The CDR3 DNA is TGTGCCAGCAGCTTTGGAGGGACAGCAGGTGGCTACACCTTC. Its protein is CASSFGGTAGGYTF.

CDR3 sequence reads: CASSILGQGGQPQHF. CDR3 coding DNA: TGTGCCAGTAGTATTTTGGGACAGGGAGGACAGCCCCAGCATTTT. V usage is TRBV19 and J usage is TRBJ1-5, with 9 bases identical to TRBD1. The CDR3 is 15 residues long. The V gene end was trimmed by 3 bases and the J gene end by 7 bases; junction bases not matched to a gene: 7. Germline values: CDR1 LNHDA, CDR2 SQIVND (reference sequence). Filled out from reference TRBV19 and TRBJ1-5, the complete variable domain reads DGGITQSPKYLFRKEGQNVTLSCEQNLNHDAMYWYRQDPGQGLRLIYYSQIVNDFQKGDIAEGYSVSREKKESFPLTVTSAQKNPTAFYLCASSILGQGGQPQHFGDGTRLSIL.

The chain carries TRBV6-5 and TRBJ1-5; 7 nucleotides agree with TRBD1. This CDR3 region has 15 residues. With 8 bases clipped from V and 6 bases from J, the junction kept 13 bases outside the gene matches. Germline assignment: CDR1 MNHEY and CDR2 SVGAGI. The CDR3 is CASRRRQGIAQPQHF. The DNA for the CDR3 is TGTGCCAGCCGACGTCGACAGGGTATTGCTCAGCCCCAGCATTTT.

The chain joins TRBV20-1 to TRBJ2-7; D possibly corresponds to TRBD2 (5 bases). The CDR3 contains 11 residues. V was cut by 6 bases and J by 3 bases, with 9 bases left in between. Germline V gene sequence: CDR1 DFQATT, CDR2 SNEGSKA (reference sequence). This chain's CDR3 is CSAKRDYEQYF. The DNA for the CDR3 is TGCAGTGCCAAGAGGGACTACGAGCAGTACTTC.

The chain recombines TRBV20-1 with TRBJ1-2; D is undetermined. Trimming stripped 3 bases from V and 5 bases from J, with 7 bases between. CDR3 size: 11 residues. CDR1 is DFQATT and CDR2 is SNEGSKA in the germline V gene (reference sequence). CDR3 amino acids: CSASRPYGYTF. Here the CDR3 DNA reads TGCAGTGCTAGTCGCCCTTATGGCTACACCTTC.

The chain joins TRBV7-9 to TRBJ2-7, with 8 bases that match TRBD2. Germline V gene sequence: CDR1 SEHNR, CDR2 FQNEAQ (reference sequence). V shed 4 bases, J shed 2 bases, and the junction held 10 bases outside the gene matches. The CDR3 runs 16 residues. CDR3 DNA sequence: TGTGCCAGCAGCTCAGACCTAGCGGGCGGTACCTACGAGCAGTACTTC. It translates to CASSSDLAGGTYEQYF.

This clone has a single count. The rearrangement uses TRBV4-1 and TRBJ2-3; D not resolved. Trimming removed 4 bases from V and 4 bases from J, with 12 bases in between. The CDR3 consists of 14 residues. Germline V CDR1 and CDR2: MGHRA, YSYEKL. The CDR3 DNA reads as TGCGCCAGCAGCCTAACGGAAGGCCCAGATACGCAGTATTTT. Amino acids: CASSLTEGPDTQYF.

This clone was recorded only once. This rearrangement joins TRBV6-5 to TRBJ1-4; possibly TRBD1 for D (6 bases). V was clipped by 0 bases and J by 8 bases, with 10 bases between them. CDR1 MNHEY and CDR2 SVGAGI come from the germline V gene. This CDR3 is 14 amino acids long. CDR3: CASSYSFTGEKLFF. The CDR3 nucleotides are TGTGCCAGCAGTTACTCGTTCACAGGGGAAAAACTGTTTTTT.